One sample yielded the 9 T cell receptor beta chains listed below, sequenced in a study of cytomegalovirus exposure and HLA in healthy donors. The PCR had 60 Vbeta and 13 Jbeta primers. The table came from immunoSEQ multiplex PCR; TCRdb's copy has only in-frame clones and leaves some out. The sample holds some 150,000 clones, roughly 68% seen once. The material sequenced was PBMCs. The source of these receptors is a man aged 55 to 70 in good health and CMV-seronegative.

The chain recombines TRBV19 with TRBJ1-1; the D gene is possibly TRBD1 (6 bases). Trimming removed 0 bases from V and 1 base from J, with 9 bases in between. This CDR3 is 15 amino acids long. Germline assignment: CDR1 LNHDA and CDR2 SQIVND (reference sequence). The CDR3 coding sequence is TGTGCCAGTAGTATAGACCGGACAGCGAACACTGAAGCTTTCTTT. Translating it yields CASSIDRTANTEAFF.

Judged by abundance, this clone is medium-sized. This chain uses TRBV6-4 with TRBJ2-3; 10 nucleotides align to TRBD2. J lost 6 bases, V lost 6 bases, and 12 bases had no gene match. CDR3 length equals 16 residues. Germline loops: CDR1 MRHNA, CDR2 SNTAGT. The CDR3 sequence is CASSLKLAGGDDTQYF. Here the CDR3 DNA reads TGTGCCAGCAGCCTAAAATTAGCGGGAGGTGATGATACGCAGTATTTT.

The chain uses TRBV19 and TRBJ2-5; 7 bases agree with TRBD1. This CDR3 region has 13 residues. The V and J ends lost 6 bases and 7 bases, in that order; junction bases with no gene match: 8. CDR1 and CDR2 (germline): LNHDA, SQIVND (reference sequence). For the CDR3, the DNA is TGTGCCAGTAGCTTCGACAGGGCAGGGACCCAGTACTTC. Translating gives CASSFDRAGTQYF.

This clone was observed a few times. The V call is TRBV5-1, the J call TRBJ1-4; 7 positions agree with TRBD1. The CDR3 covers 15 residues. Germline V gene data show CDR1 as SGHRS and CDR2 as YFSETQ. The V gene end was trimmed by 4 bases and the J gene end by 4 bases; junction bases not matched to a gene: 7. CDR3 region: CASSRSQGSNEKLFF. CDR3 nucleotide sequence: TGCGCCAGCAGCCGGTCACAGGGGAGTAATGAAAAACTGTTTTTT.

The J gene is TRBJ2-1, the V gene TRBV30; a possible D gene is TRBD2 (5 bases). Germline V lookup: CDR1 GTSNPN, CDR2 SVGIG (reference sequence). The ends were cut back, 3 bases at V and 3 bases at J, with 9 bases in the middle. This CDR3 is 13 amino acids long. The CDR3, as DNA: TGTGCCTGGAGCGGACTTAGCTACAATGAGCAGTTCTTC. Translating gives CAWSGLSYNEQFF.

The gene calls are TRBV18 and TRBJ1-1; 7 bases line up with TRBD1. V lost 2 bases to trimming and J lost 0 bases; unmatched junction nucleotides: 6. Germline V gene lookup returns CDR1 KGHSH and CDR2 LQKENI. CDR3 length: 16 amino acids. The CDR3 is CASSPWDSSMNTEAFF. CDR3 coding DNA: TGTGCCAGCTCACCATGGGACAGCTCTATGAACACTGAAGCTTTCTTT.

The gene calls are TRBV5-1 and TRBJ2-2; possibly TRBD1 for D (6 bases). The CDR3 is made up of 16 amino acids. The V gene lost 0 bases and the J gene lost 0 bases, with 9 bases spanning the gap. CDR1 is SGHRS, CDR2 YFSETQ, per germline. The CDR3 loop reads CASSLDGQSNTGELFF. DNA for the CDR3: TGCGCCAGCAGCTTGGACGGACAGTCGAACACCGGGGAGCTGTTTTTT.

This clone was detected a few times. V usage is TRBV15 and J usage is TRBJ2-7; 11 bases map to TRBD1. CDR3 length equals 12 residues. Germline-derived CDR1 and CDR2 are LNHNV and YYDKDF (reference sequence). V was clipped by 10 bases and J by 4 bases; unmatched bases: 3. The DNA of the CDR3 is TGTGCCATAAGGGACAGGGGGTACGAGCAGTACTTC. Translation gives CAIRDRGYEQYF.

The gene calls are TRBV5-1 and TRBJ2-7, with 7 bases lining up with TRBD1. This CDR3 is 15 amino acids long. The germline gives CDR1 SGHRS, CDR2 YFSETQ. V was clipped by 5 bases and J by 0 bases; unmatched bases: 8. CDR3 bases: TGCGCCAGCAGAAGGGGGACAGCTAGCTCCTACGAGCAGTACTTC. This translates into CASRRGTASSYEQYF. The variable domain in full, with the rest retrieved from reference TRBV5-1 and TRBJ2-7, is KAGVTQTPRYLIKTRGQQVTLSCSPISGHRSVSWYQQTPGQGLQFLFEYFSETQRNKGNFPGRFSGRQFSNSRSEMNVSTLELGDSALYLCASRRGTASSYEQYFGPGTRLTVT.